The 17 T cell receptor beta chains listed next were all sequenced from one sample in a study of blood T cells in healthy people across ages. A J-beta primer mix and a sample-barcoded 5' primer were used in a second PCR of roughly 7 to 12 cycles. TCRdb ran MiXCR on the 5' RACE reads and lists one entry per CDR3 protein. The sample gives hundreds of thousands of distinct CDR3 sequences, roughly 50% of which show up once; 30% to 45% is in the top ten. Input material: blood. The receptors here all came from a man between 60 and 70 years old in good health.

CDR3 DNA sequence: TGTGCCAGCAGTCCAAGACAGCTATACTATGGCTACACCTTC. Translating it yields CASSPRQLYYGYTF. The rearrangement links TRBV28 to TRBJ1-2; TRBD1 might be the D (5 bases). Germline V CDR1 and CDR2: MDHEN, SYDVKM. V was trimmed by 5 bases and J by 3 bases, leaving 13 bases between them. The CDR3 is made up of 14 amino acids.

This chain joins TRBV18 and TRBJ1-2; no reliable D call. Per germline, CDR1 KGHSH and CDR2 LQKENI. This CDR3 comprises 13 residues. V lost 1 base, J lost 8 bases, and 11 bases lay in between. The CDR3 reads CASSPREEDGYTF. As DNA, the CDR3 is TGTGCCAGCTCACCACGGGAGGAAGACGGCTACACCTTC. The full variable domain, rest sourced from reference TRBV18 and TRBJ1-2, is NAGVMQNPRHLVRRRGQEARLRCSPMKGHSHVYWYRQLPEEGLKFMVYLQKENIIDESGMPKERFSAEFPKEGPSILRIQQVVRGDSAAYFCASSPREEDGYTFGSGTRLTVV.

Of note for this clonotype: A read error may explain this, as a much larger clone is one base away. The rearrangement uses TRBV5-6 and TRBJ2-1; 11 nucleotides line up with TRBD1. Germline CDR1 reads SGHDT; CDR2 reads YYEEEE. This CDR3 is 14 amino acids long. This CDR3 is CASSGQGAYNELFF. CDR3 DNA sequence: TGTGCCAGCAGCGGACAGGGGGCGTACAATGAGCTGTTCTTC. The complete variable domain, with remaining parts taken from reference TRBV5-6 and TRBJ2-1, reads DAGVTQSPTHLIKTRGQQVTLRCSPKSGHDTVSWYQQALGQGPQFIFQYYEEEERQRGNFPDRFSGHQFPNYSSELNVNALLLGDSALYLCASSGQGAYNELFFGPGTRLTVL.

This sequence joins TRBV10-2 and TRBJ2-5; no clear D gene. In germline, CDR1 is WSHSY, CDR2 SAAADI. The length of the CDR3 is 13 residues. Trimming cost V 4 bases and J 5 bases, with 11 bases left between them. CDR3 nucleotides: TGCGCCAGCAGTGGGAACACCGGGGAGACCCAGTACTTC. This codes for CASSGNTGETQYF.

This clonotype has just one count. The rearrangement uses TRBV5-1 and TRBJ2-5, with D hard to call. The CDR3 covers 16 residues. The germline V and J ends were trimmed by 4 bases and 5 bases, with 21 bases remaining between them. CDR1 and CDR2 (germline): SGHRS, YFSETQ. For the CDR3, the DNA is TGCGCCAGCAGCCTCTTTGGCGCAGCCAAAGAGGAGACCCAGTACTTC. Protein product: CASSLFGAAKEETQYF.

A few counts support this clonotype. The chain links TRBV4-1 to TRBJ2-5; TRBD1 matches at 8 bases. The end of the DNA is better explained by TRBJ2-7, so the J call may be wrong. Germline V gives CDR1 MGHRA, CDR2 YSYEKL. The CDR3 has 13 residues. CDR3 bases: TGCGCCACCAGACCGGGACAGGACTACGAGCAGTACTTC. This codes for CATRPGQDYEQYF.

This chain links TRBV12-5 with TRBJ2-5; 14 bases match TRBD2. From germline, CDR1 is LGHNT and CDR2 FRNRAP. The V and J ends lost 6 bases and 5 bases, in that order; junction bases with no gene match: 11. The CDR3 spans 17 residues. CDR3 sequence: CASGQTSGGASFETQYF. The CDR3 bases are TGTGCTAGTGGCCAGACTAGCGGGGGGGCCAGTTTTGAGACCCAGTACTTC.

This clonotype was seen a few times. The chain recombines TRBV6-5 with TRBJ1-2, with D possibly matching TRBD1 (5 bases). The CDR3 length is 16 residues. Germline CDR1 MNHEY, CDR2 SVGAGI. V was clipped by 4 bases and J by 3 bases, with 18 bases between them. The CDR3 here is CASSSLDSSVYYGYTF. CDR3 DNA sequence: TGTGCCAGCAGTTCCCTCGACAGTAGCGTCTACTATGGCTACACCTTC.

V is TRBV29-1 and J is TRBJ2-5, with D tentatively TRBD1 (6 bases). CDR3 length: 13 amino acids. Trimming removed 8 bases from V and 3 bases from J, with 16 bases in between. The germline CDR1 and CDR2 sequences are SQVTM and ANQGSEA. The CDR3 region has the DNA TGCAGCTCCAAAAGGTACAGGGAAGAGACCCAGTACTTC. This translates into CSSKRYREETQYF.

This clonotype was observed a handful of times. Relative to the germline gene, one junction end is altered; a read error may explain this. This CDR3 is CASSPGTVNQPQHF. The CDR3 nucleotides read TGTGCCAGCAGTCCCGGGACAGTCAATCAGCCCCAGCATTTT. The chain carries TRBV5-1 and TRBJ1-5, with TRBD1 matching over 7 bases. CDR3 length equals 14 residues. Germline values: CDR1 SGHRS, CDR2 YFSETQ.

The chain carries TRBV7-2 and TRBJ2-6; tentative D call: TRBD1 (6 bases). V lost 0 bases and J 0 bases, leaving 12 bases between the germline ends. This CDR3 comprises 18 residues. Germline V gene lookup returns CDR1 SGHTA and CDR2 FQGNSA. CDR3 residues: CASSLAGGRNSGANVLTF. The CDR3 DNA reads TGTGCCAGCAGCTTAGCAGGGGGACGGAACTCTGGGGCCAACGTCCTGACTTTC.

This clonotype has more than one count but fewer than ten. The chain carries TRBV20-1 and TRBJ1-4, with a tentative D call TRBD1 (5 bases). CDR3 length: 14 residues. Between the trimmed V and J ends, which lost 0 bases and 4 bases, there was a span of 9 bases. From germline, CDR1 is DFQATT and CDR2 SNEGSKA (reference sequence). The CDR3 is CSAREGGNNEKLFF. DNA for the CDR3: TGCAGTGCTAGAGAGGGGGGGAATAATGAAAAACTGTTTTTT.

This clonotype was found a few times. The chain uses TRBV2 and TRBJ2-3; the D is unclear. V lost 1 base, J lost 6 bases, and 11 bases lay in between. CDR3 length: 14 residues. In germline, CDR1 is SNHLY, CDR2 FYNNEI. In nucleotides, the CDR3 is TGTGCCAGCAGTGAAGGACTCCCCTCGGATACGCAGTATTTT. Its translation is CASSEGLPSDTQYF.

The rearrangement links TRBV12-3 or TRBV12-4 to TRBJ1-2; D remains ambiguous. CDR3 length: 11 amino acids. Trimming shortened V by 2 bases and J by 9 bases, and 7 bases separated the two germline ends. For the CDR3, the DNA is TGTGCCAGCAGTTTATACAGTAGCTACACCTTC. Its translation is CASSLYSSYTF.

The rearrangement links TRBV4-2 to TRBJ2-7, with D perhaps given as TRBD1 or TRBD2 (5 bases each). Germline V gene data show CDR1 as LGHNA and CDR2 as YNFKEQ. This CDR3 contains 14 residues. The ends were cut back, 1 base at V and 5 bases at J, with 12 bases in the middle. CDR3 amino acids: CASSQVGTEDEQYF. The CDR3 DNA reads TGTGCCAGCAGCCAAGTCGGGACCGAGGACGAGCAGTACTTC.

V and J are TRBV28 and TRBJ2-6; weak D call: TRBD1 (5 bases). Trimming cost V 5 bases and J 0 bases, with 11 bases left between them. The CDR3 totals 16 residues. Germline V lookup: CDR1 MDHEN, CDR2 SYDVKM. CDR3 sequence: CASSRAGNSGANVLTF. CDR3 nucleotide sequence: TGTGCCAGCAGTAGAGCAGGGAACTCTGGGGCCAACGTCCTGACTTTC.

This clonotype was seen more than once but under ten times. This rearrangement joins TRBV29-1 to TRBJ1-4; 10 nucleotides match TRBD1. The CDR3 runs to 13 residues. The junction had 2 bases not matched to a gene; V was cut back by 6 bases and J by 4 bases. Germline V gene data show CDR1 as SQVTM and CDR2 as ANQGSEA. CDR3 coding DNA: TGCAGCGTGGGGGACAGGGGTAATGAAAAACTGTTTTTT. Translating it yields CSVGDRGNEKLFF.